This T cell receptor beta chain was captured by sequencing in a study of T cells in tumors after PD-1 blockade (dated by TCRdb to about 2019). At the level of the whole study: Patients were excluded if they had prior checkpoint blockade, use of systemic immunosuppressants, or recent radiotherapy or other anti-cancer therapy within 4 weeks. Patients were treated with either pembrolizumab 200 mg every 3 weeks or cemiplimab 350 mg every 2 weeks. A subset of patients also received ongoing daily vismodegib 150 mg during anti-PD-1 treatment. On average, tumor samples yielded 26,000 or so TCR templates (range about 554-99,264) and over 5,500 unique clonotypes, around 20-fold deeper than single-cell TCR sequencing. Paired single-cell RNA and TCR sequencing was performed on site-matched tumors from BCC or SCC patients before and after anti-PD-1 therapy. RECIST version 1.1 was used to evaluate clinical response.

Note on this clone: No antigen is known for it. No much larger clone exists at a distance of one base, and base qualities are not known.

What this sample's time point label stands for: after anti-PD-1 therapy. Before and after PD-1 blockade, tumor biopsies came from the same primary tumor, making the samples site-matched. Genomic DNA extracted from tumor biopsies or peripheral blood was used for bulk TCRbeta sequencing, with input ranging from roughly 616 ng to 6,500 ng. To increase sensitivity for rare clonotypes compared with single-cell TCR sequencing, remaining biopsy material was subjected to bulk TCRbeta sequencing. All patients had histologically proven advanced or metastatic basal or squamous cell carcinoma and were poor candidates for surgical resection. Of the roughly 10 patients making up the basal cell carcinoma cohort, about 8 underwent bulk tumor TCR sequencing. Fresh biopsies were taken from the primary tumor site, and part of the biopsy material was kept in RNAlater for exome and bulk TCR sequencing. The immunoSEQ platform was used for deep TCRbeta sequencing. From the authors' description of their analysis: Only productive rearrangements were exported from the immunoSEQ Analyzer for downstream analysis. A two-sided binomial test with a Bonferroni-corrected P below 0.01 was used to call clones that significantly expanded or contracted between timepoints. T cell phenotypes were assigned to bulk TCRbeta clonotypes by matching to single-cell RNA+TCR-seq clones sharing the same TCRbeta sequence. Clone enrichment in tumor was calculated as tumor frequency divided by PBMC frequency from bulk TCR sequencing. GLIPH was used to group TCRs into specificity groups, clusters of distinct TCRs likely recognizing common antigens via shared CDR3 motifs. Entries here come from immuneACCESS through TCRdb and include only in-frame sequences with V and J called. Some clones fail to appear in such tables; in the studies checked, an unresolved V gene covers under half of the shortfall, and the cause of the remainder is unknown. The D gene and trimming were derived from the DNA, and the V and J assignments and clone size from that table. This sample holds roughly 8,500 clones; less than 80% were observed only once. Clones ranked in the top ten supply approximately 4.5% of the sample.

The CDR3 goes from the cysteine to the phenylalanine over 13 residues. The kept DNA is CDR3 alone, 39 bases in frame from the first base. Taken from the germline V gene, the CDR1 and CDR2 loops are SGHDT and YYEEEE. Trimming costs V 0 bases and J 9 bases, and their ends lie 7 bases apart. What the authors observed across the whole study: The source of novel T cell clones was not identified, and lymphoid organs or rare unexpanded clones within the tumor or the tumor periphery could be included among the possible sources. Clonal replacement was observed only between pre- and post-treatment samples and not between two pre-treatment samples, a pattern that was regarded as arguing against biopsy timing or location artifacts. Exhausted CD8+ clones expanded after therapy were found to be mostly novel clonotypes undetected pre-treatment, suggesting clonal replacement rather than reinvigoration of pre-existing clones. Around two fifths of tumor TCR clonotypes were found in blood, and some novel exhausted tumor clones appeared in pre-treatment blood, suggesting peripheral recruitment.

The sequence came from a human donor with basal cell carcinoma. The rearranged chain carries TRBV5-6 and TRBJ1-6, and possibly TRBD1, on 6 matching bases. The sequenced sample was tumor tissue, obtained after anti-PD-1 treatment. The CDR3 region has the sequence CASSLDRVSPLHF. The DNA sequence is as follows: TGTGCCAGCAGCTTGGACAGGGTTTCACCCCTCCACTTT.